A selection of T cell receptor beta chains follows, all from one sample in a study of blood T cells in healthy people across ages. TCRdb itself ran the 5' RACE reads through MiXCR, one entry per CDR3 protein. The profile shows under 700,000 distinct CDR3 sequences, less than 25% of them singletons. The data also belong to a second study, concerning T cells of mothers and their children.

The sequenced material came from blood. The source is a boy between 10 and 17 years old in good health. Both conserved end residues are part of each CDR3. A D gene is named only where the DNA matches it firmly. Size tells how often a clone was seen (once, few, many) or the class of an expanded clone, and some rows leave it out.

>TRBV7-9|TRBJ2-5|NA|TRBD2
CASSLSLSSGEYQETQYF
TGTGCCAGCAGCCTATCTTTGTCTAGCGGGGAGTACCAAGAGACCCAGTACTTC
>TRBV7-9|TRBJ2-1|NA|TRBD1
CASSSQETGSYNEQFF
TGTGCCAGCAGCTCCCAAGAGACAGGGTCCTACAATGAGCAGTTCTTC
>TRBV9|TRBJ1-1|few|NA
CASSVEGNTEAFF
TGTGCCAGCAGCGTAGAGGGTAACACTGAAGCTTTCTTT
>TRBV7-2|TRBJ2-5|NA|NA
CASSPAPEATQYF
TGTGCCAGCAGCCCGGCACCCGAGGCGACCCAGTACTTC
>TRBV5-1|TRBJ2-3|NA|TRBD2
CACTEREPFTDTQYF
TGCGCCTGCACGGAGCGGGAGCCCTTTACCGATACGCAGTATTTT
>TRBV6-5|TRBJ2-3|NA|TRBD2
CASSYGLAGIRDTQYF
TGTGCCAGCAGTTACGGGCTAGCGGGGATTCGAGATACGCAGTATTTT
>TRBV25-1|TRBJ2-7|few|NA
CASSAVQGPYEQYF
TGTGCCAGCAGTGCCGTACAGGGACCCTACGAGCAGTACTTC
>TRBV28|TRBJ2-5|NA|TRBD2
CAASGRLEETQYF
TGTGCCGCTAGCGGGAGATTGGAAGAGACCCAGTACTTC
>TRBV28|TRBJ2-1|few|TRBD1
CASRVGQGANEQFF
TGTGCCAGCAGAGTCGGACAGGGGGCCAATGAGCAGTTCTTC
>TRBV28|TRBJ2-6|few|NA
CASSFGQISGANVLTF
TGTGCCAGCAGTTTCGGACAGATCTCTGGGGCCAACGTCCTGACTTTC
>TRBV21-1|TRBJ2-7|few|NA
CARLQGASYEQYF
TGTGCCAGGTTACAGGGTGCCAGCTACGAGCAGTACTTC
>TRBV27|TRBJ1-6|NA|NA
CASSFRRTGPLHF
TGTGCCAGCAGTTTCAGGCGGACGGGGCCCCTCCACTTT
>TRBV18|TRBJ2-7|NA|NA
CASPTPFTYEQYF
TGTGCCAGCCCAACACCGTTCACCTACGAGCAGTACTTC
>TRBV7-9|TRBJ2-1|few|TRBD2
CASSLELSGRRNEQFF
TGTGCCAGCAGCTTAGAGCTGAGCGGGAGACGCAATGAGCAGTTCTTC
>TRBV29-1|TRBJ2-1|NA|TRBD2
CSADLGLVGFEQFF
TGCAGCGCTGACCTTGGACTAGTCGGCTTTGAGCAGTTCTTC
>TRBV6-1|TRBJ1-6|NA|NA
CASSVTGNSYNSPLHF
TGTGCCAGCAGCGTAACAGGCAACTCCTATAATTCACCCCTCCACTTT
>TRBV7-2|TRBJ1-4|few|TRBD1
CASSLIRAGGVQEKLFF
TGTGCCAGCAGCTTAATTCGGGCAGGGGGGGTTCAGGAAAAACTGTTTTTT
>TRBV7-9|TRBJ2-7|few|NA
CASSLGTDEQYF
TGTGCCAGCAGCTTAGGTACGGACGAGCAGTACTTC
>TRBV13|TRBJ2-7|few|NA
CASSLDRGLGTEQYF
TGTGCCAGCAGCTTAGACAGAGGTTTGGGAACCGAGCAGTACTTC
>TRBV28|TRBJ2-1|few|TRBD2
CASSFPVSGLYNEQFF
TGTGCCAGCAGTTTCCCTGTTAGCGGGCTCTACAATGAGCAGTTCTTC
>TRBV9|TRBJ1-1|NA|NA
CASSVEFDGANTEAFF
TGTGCCAGCAGCGTAGAGTTTGATGGGGCAAACACTGAAGCTTTCTTT
>TRBV11-2|TRBJ2-1|NA|NA
CASSLWEANNEQFF
TGTGCCAGCAGCTTATGGGAAGCAAACAATGAGCAGTTCTTC
>TRBV6-5|TRBJ1-1|NA|NA
CASSYGGSQNTEAFF
TGTGCCAGCAGTTACGGCGGCAGTCAGAACACTGAAGCTTTCTTT
>TRBV20-1|TRBJ2-7|NA|NA
CSARAESSYEQYF
TGCAGTGCTAGAGCGGAGAGCTCCTACGAGCAGTACTTC
>TRBV27|TRBJ2-5|many|NA
CASSLQGIETQYF
TGTGCCAGCAGTCTACAGGGAATCGAGACCCAGTACTTC
>TRBV29-1|TRBJ2-5|few|NA
CSVARDQETQYF
TGCAGCGTTGCGAGGGACCAAGAGACCCAGTACTTC
>TRBV6-1|TRBJ2-7|few|NA
CASRTDLRGEQYF
TGTGCCAGCAGGACAGACCTCAGAGGAGAGCAGTACTTC
>TRBV3-1|TRBJ1-1|few|NA
CASSQDVLIEAFF
TGTGCCAGCAGCCAAGATGTACTGATTGAAGCTTTCTTT
>TRBV6-5|TRBJ1-1|NA|NA
CATKTVNTEAFF
TGTGCCACCAAGACGGTGAACACTGAAGCTTTCTTT
>TRBV6-5|TRBJ1-1|NA|NA
CASSYSPGEDPEAFF
TGTGCCAGCAGTTACTCCCCGGGAGAAGATCCTGAAGCTTTCTTT
>TRBV14|TRBJ2-7|NA|NA
CASSFRHPYEQYF
TGTGCCAGCAGCTTCAGGCATCCCTACGAGCAGTACTTC
>TRBV18|TRBJ1-4|once|TRBD1
CASSPGTGATEKLFF
TGTGCCAGCTCACCGGGGACAGGGGCGACGGAAAAACTGTTTTTT
>TRBV6-2/TRBV6-3|TRBJ2-1|few|TRBD2
CASSHGTSGRQLFF
TGTGCCAGCAGTCATGGGACTAGCGGGAGACAGCTGTTCTTC